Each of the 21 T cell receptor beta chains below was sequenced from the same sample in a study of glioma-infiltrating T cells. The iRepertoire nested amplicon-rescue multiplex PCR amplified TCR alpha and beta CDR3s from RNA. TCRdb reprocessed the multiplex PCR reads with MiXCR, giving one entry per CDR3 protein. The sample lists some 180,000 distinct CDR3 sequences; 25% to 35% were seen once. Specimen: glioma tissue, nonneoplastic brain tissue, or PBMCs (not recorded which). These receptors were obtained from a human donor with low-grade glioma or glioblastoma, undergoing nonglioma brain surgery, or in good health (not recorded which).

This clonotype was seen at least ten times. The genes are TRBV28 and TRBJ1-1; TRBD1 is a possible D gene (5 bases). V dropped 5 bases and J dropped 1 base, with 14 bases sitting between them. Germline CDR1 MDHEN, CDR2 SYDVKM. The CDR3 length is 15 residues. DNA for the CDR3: TGTGCCAGCAGTCCCTCTGGACACCAGAACACTGAAGCTTTCTTT. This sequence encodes CASSPSGHQNTEAFF.

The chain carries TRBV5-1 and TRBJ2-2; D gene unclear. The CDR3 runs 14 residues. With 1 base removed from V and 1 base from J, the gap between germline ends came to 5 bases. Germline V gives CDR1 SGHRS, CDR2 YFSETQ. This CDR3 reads CASSLNWNTGELFF. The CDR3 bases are TGCGCCAGCAGCTTGAATTGGAACACCGGGGAGCTGTTTTTT.

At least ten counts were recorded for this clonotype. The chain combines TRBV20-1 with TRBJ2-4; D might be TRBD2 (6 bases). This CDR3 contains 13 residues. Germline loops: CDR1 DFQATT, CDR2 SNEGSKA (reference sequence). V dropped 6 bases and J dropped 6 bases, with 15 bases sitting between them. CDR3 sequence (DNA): TGCAGTGCCCCGGCACTAGCTGGAAACATTCAGTACTTC. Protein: CSAPALAGNIQYF.

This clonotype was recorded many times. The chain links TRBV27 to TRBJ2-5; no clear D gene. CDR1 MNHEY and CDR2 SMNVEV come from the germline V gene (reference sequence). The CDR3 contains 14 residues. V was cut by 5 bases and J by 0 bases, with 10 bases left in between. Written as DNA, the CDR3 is TGTGCCAGCAGTATAACCGGGTACCAAGAGACCCAGTACTTC. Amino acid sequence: CASSITGYQETQYF.

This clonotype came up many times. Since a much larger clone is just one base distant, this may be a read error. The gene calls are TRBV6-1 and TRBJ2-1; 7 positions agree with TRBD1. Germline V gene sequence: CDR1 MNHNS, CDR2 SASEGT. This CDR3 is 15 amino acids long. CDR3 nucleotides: TGTGCCAGCAGTTCGCGGACAGGTCCATACAAGGAGCAGTTCTTC. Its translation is CASSSRTGPYKEQFF.

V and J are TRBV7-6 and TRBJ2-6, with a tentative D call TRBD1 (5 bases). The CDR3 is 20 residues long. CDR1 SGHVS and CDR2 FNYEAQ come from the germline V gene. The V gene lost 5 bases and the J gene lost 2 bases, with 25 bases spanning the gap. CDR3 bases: TGTGCCAGCAGCCCGGTTCCGCAGGGATATATCAGTACTGGGGCCAACGTCCTGACTTTC. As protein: CASSPVPQGYISTGANVLTF.

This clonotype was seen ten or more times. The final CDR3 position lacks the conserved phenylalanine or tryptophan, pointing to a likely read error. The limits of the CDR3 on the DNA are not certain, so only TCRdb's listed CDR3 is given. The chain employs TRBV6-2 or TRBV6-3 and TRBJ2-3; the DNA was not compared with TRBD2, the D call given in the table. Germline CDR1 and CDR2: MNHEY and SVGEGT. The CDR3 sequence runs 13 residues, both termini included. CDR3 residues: CASSYSSTSGRID.

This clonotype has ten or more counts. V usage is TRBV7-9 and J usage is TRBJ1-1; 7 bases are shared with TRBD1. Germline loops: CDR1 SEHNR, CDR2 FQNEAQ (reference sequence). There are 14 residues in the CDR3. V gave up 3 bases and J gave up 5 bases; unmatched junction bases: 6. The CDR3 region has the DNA TGTGCCAGCAGCTTCGAGGGGGCGCGAACTGAAGCTTTCTTT. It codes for CASSFEGARTEAFF.

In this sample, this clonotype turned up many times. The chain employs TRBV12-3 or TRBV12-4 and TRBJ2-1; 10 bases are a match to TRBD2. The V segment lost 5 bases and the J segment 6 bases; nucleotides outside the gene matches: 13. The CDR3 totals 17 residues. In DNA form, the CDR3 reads TGTGCCAGCAGTCCCCCTAGCGGGAGTCCCCTCTCCAATGAGCAGTTCTTC. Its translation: CASSPPSGSPLSNEQFF.

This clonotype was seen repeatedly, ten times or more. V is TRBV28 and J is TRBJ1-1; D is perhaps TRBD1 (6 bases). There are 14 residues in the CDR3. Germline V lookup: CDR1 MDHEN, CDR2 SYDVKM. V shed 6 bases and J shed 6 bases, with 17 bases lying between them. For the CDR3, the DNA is TGTGCCAGCAGAGAAACAGGGCTTGGACCTGAAGCTTTCTTT. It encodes CASRETGLGPEAFF.

The CDR3 nucleotides read TGTGCCATCAGTGAGTCGTCCGCAACTAATGAAAAACTGTTTTTT. Translating gives CAISESSATNEKLFF. V is TRBV10-3 and J is TRBJ1-4, with D uncertain. Germline CDR1 reads ENHRY; CDR2 reads SYGVKD. With 0 bases removed from V and 0 bases from J, the gap between germline ends came to 5 bases. The CDR3 contains 15 residues.

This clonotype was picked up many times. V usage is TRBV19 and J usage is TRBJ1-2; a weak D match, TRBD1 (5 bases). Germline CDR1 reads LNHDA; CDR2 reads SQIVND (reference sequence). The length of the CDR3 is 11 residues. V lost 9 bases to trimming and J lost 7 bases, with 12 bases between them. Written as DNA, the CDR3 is TGTGCCAGCAGACGGGACGGTGGCTACACCTTC. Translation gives CASRRDGGYTF.

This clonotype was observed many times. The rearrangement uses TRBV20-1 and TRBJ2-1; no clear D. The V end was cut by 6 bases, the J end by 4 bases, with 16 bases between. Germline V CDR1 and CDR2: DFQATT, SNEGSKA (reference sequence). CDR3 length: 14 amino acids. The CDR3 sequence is CSANIESLYNEQFF. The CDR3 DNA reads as TGCAGTGCCAATATCGAAAGCCTTTACAATGAGCAGTTCTTC.

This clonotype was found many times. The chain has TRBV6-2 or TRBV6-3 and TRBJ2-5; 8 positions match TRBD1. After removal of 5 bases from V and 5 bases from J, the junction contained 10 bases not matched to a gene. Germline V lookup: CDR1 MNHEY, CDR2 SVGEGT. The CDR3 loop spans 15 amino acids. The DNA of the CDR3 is TGTGCCAGCAGTCACCGGGACAGGATGCGGGAGACCCAGTACTTC. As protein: CASSHRDRMRETQYF.

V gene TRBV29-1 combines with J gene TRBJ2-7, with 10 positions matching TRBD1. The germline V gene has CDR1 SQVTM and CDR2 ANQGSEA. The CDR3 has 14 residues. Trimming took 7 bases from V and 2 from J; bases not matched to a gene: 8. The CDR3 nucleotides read TGCAGCGCAGCCCTGGGACAGGGGACCTACGAGCAGTACTTC. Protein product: CSAALGQGTYEQYF.

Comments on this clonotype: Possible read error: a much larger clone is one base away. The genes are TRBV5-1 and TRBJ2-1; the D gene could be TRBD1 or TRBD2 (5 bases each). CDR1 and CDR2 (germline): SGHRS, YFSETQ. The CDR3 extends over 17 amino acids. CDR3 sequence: CASSLYLTMRGYTEQFF. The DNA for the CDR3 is TGCGCCAGCAGCTTGTATCTTACGATGAGGGGCTACACTGAGCAGTTCTTC.

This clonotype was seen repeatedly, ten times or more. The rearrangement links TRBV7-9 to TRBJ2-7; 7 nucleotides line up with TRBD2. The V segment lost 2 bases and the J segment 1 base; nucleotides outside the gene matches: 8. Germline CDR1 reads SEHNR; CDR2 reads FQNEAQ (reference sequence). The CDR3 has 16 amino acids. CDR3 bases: TGTGCCAGCAGCTTAAACCCGGGAGGAATATCCTACGAGCAGTACTTC. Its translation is CASSLNPGGISYEQYF.

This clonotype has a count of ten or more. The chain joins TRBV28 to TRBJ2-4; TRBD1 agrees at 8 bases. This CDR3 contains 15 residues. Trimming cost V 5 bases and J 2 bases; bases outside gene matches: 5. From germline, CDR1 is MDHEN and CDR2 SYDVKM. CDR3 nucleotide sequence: TGTGCCAGCAGTCCGGACAGGGCTACCAAAAACATTCAGTACTTC. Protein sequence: CASSPDRATKNIQYF.

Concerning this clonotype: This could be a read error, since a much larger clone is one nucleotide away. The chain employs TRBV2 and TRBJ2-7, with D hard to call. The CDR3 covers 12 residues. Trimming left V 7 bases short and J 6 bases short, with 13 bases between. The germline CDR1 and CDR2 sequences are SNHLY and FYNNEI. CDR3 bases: TGTGCCAGCATCAGTACCTACCCCGAGCAGTACTTC. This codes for CASISTYPEQYF.

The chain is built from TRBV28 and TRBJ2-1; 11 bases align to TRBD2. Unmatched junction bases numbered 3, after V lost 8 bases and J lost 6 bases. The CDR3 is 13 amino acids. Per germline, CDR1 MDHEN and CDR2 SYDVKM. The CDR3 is CASAGLAVNEQFF. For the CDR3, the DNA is TGTGCCAGCGCGGGACTAGCGGTCAATGAGCAGTTCTTC.

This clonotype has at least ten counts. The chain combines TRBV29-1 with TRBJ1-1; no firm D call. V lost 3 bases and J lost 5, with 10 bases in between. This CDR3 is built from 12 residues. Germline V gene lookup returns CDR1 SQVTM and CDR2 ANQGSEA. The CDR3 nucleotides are TGCAGCGTTGAGGGTTTGTGGACTGAAGCTTTCTTT. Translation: CSVEGLWTEAFF.